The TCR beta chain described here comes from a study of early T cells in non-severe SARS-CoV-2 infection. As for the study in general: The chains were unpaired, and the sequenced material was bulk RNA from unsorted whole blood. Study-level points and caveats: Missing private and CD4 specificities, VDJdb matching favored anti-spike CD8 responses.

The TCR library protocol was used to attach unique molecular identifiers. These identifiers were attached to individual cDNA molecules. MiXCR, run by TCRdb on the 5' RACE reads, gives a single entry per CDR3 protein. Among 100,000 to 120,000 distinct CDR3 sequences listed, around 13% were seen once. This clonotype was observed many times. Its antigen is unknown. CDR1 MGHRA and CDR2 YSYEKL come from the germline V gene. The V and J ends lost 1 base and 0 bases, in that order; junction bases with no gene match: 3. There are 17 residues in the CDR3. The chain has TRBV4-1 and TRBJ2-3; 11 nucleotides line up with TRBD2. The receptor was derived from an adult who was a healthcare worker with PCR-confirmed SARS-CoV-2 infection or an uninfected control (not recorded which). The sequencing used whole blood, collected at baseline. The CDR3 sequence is CASSQGTSGYSTDTQYF. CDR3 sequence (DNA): TGCGCCAGCAGCCAAGGGACTAGCGGGTATAGCACAGATACGCAGTATTTT.